This T cell receptor (beta chain) was retrieved from a study of blood T cells in healthy people across ages. Study-wide results and caveats: TCR beta diversity per million T cells fell roughly linearly with age.

Healthy Caucasian individuals from Russia aged 6 to 90 served as donors. The sample, about 9.2 milliliters of peripheral blood, was drawn from each donor. Regarding this clonotype: Its specificity is not known. Germline and junction disagree at one end, which may indicate a read error.

CDR1 is SGDLS and CDR2 is YYNGEE in the germline V gene. The CDR3 has 15 amino acids. A second PCR of 7 to 11 cycles used a sample-barcoded 5' primer and a J-beta primer mix. TCRdb called the 5' RACE reads again in MiXCR, with one record for every CDR3 protein. The sample lists 1.6 million or so distinct CDR3 sequences, roughly 30% occurring once. The TCR sequence derives from a woman aged 30 to 39 in good health. The sequenced material came from blood. The chain is built from TRBV9 and TRBJ2-3, with D uncertain. The CDR3 here is CASSVEGFYTDTQYF. The CDR3 bases are TGTGCCAGCAGCGTAGAGGGTTTTTATACAGACACGCAGTATTTT.